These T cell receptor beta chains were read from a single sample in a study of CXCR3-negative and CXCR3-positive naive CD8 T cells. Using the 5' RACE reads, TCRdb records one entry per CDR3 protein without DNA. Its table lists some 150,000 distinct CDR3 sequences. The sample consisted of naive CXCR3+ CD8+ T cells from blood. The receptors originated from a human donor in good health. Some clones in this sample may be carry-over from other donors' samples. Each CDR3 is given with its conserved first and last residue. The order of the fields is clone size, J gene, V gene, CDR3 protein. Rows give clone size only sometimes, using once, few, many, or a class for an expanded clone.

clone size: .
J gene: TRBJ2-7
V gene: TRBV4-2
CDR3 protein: CASSQAVTDEQYF

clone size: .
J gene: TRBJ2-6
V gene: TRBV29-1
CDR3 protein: CSARGGGTDSGANVLTF

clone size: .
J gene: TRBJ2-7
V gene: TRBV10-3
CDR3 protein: CAIARTGAHEQYF

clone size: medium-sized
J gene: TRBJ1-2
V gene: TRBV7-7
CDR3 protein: CASSVPGQGDYGYTF

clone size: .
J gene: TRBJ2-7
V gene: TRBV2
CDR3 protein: CASSNRRMGQQSYEQYF

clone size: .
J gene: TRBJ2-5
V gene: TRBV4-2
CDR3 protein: CASSQDPSVVPQETQYF

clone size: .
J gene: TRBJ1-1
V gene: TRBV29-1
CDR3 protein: CSVDGVNTEAFF

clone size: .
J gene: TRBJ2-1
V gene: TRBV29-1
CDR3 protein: CSVKGTTYNEQFF

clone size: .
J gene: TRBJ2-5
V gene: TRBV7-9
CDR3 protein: CASGGGSGETQYF

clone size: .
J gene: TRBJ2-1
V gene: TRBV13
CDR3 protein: CASSPRVNEQFF

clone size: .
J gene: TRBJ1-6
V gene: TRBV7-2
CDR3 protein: CASSLGRAGGNSPLHF

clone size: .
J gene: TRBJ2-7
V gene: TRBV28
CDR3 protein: CASSTSRRGHLTYEQYF

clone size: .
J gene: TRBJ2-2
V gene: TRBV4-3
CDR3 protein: CASSLDRGRAGELFF

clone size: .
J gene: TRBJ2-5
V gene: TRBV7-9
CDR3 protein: CASSLGALETQYF

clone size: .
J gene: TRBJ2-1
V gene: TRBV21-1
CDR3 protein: CASSIRLDRASLYNEQFF

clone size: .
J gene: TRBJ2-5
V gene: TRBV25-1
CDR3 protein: CASSVGLKETQYF

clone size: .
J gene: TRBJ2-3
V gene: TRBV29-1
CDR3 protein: CSVDGVAGEFNTQYF

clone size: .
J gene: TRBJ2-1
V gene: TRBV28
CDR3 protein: CASGVPHEQFF

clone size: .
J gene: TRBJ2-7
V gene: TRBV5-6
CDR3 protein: CASSLVSRASYEQYF

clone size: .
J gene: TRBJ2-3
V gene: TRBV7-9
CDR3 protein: CASSLVAVHRDRVTDTQYF

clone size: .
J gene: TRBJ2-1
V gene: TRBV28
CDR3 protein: CASSPTGTGGLDEQFF

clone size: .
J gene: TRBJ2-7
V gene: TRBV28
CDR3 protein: CASSSAYEQYF

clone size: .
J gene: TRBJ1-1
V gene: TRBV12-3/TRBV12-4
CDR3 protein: CASSFGGGDTEAFF

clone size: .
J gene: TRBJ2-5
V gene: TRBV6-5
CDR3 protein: CASSPETGVTQYF

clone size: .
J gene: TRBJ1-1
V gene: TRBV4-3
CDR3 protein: CASSQDVRPRVTEAFF

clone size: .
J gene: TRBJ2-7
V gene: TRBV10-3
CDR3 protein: CAISDGPSGSYEQYF

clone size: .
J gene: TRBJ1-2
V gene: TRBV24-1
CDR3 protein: CATSDLASGRPNYGYTF

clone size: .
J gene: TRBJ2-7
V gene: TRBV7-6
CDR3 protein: CASSLAPGHPYEQYF

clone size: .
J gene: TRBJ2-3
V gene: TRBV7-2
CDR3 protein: CASSLITGPGTDTQYF

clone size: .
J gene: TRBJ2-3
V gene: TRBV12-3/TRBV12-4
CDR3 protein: CASSLVGGGFLQYF

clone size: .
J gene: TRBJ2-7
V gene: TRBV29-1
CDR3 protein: CSVVWPAAYEQYF

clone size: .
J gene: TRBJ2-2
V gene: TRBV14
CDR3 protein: CASSLTGTGELFF

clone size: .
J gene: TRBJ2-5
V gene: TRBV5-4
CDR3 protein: CASSLWSGTGSQETQYF

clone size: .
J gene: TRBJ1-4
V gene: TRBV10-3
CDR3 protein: CAISETWTATATNEKLFF